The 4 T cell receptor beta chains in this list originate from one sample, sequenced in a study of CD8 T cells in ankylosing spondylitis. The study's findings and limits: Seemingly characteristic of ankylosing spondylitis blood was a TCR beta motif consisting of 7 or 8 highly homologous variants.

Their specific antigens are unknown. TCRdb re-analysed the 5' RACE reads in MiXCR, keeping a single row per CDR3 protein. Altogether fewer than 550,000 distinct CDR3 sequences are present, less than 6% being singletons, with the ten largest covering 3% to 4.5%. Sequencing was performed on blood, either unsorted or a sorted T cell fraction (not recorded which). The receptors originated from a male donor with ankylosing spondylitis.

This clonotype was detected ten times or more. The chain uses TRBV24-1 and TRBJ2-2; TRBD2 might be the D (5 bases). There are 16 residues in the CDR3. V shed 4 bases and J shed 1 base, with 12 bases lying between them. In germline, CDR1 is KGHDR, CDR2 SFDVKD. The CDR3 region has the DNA TGTGCCACCAGTGACCGGACTCTATTGAACACCGGGGAGCTGTTTTTT. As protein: CATSDRTLLNTGELFF.

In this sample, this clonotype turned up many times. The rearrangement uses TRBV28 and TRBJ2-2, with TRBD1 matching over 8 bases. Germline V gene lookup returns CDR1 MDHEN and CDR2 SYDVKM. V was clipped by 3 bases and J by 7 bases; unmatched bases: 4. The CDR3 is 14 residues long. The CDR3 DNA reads TGTGCCAGCAGTTTCCCTACAGGGGGCGGGGAGCTGTTTTTT. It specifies CASSFPTGGGELFF.

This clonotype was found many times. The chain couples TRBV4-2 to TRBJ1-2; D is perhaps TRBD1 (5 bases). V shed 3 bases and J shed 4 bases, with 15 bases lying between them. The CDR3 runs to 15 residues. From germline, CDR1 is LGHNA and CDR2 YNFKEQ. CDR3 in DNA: TGTGCCAGCAGCCAGTCTCATAACGGGGCCTATGGCTACACCTTC. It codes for CASSQSHNGAYGYTF.

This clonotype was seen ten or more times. CDR3 coding DNA: TGTGCCAGCACAAGCTCTGGAAACACCATATATTTT. It specifies CASTSSGNTIYF. This chain links TRBV6-5 with TRBJ1-3, with D unclear. V was cut by 7 bases and J by 0 bases, with 4 bases left in between. This CDR3 comprises 12 residues. Germline V gene lookup returns CDR1 MNHEY and CDR2 SVGAGI.